One sample yielded the 24 T cell receptor beta chains listed below, sequenced in a study of control samples from healthy donors and cancer patients (dated by TCRdb to 2020 to 2021). Library preparation used the immunoSEQ multiplex PCR assay. Drawn from immuneACCESS, this table holds only the in-frame rearrangements with V and J called that TCRdb kept. Clones are partly lost; checked studies trace under half to an unresolved V gene and leave the rest unexplained. This sample gives fewer than 70,000 clones in total; 87% of them show up just once. Over 12% of the sample comes from the top ten. Sequencing was done on a sample of PBMCs. The receptor set was obtained from a man between 60 and 70 years old with head and neck cancer.

The rearrangement uses TRBV5-1 and TRBJ2-5; 7 bases fit TRBD2. CDR3 length: 17 amino acids. The V gene end was trimmed by 4 bases and the J gene end by 4 bases; junction bases not matched to a gene: 16. Germline V gene lookup returns CDR1 SGHRS and CDR2 YFSETQ. As DNA, the CDR3 is TGCGCCAGCAGCCGCATCCATCTAGCGGCACTAACAGAGACCCAGTACTTC. Protein sequence: CASSRIHLAALTETQYF.

J is TRBJ1-1 and V is TRBV28; D gene unclear. Trimming cost V 5 bases and J 1 base, with 8 bases left between them. This CDR3 has 13 residues. Germline V lookup: CDR1 MDHEN, CDR2 SYDVKM. CDR3 protein: CASSPGSNTEAFF. In DNA form, the CDR3 reads TGTGCCAGCAGTCCCGGATCGAACACTGAAGCTTTCTTT. Together with reference TRBV28 and TRBJ1-1, the CDR3 gives the full variable domain: DVKVTQSSRYLVKRTGEKVFLECVQDMDHENMFWYRQDPGLGLRLIYFSYDVKMKEKGDIPEGYSVSREKKERFSLILESASTNQTSMYLCASSPGSNTEAFFGQGTRLTVV.

The rearrangement uses TRBV28 and TRBJ2-1, with TRBD2 matching 9 bases. The CDR3 runs 16 residues. Germline assignment: CDR1 MDHEN and CDR2 SYDVKM. V lost 4 bases to trimming and J lost 5 bases; unmatched junction nucleotides: 9. The CDR3 here is CASSSEGLASDNEQFF. The CDR3 coding sequence is TGTGCCAGCAGTTCCGAGGGACTAGCCTCGGACAATGAGCAGTTCTTC. Using reference TRBV28 and TRBJ2-1 for the parts outside the CDR3, the full variable domain is DVKVTQSSRYLVKRTGEKVFLECVQDMDHENMFWYRQDPGLGLRLIYFSYDVKMKEKGDIPEGYSVSREKKERFSLILESASTNQTSMYLCASSSEGLASDNEQFFGPGTRLTVL.

This chain connects TRBV19 to TRBJ1-4; tentative D call: TRBD1 (5 bases). Trimming shortened V by 7 bases and J by 7 bases, and 19 bases separated the two germline ends. Germline lookup yields CDR1 LNHDA and CDR2 SQIVND (reference sequence). This CDR3 has 15 residues. The CDR3 region has the DNA TGTGCCAGTATCCCCCCCGGGGGACGAGGTGAAAAACTGTTTTTT. Translated: CASIPPGGRGEKLFF.

The chain couples TRBV3-1 (or the pseudogene TRBV3-2) to TRBJ1-6; no definite D call. The CDR3 length is 16 residues. V lost 0 bases and J 4 bases, leaving 10 bases between the germline ends. Germline CDR1 is LGHDT and CDR2 is YNNKEL (reference sequence). CDR3 in amino acids: CASSQDFGSYNSPLHF. CDR3 DNA: TGTGCCAGCAGCCAAGATTTTGGGTCGTATAATTCACCCCTCCACTTT.

V gene TRBV12-5 combines with J gene TRBJ2-5; 7 bases are shared with TRBD1. Trimming took 5 bases from V and 7 from J; bases not matched to a gene: 10. CDR3 length: 14 residues. CDR1 is LGHNT, CDR2 FRNRAP, per germline. The CDR3 here is CASGPGTAVGTQYF. Written as DNA, the CDR3 is TGTGCTAGTGGTCCCGGGACAGCCGTCGGGACCCAGTACTTC.

The V call is TRBV5-6, the J call TRBJ2-7; D could derive from TRBD1 or TRBD2 (5 bases each). This CDR3 region has 15 residues. Trimming left V 5 bases short and J 3 bases short, with 18 bases between. Germline CDR1 and CDR2: SGHDT and YYEEEE. CDR3 protein: CASRPGTAYSYEQYF. In DNA, the CDR3 is TGTGCCAGCAGGCCCGGGACCGCGTACAGCTACGAGCAGTACTTC.

The rearrangement links TRBV30 to TRBJ2-5; possibly TRBD2 for D (6 bases). The CDR3 covers 16 residues. V lost 2 bases and J lost 5, with 21 bases in between. Per the germline V gene, CDR1 is GTSNPN and CDR2 is SVGIG (reference sequence). The CDR3: CAWSKTGLMNGETQYF. The CDR3 DNA is TGTGCCTGGAGTAAAACGGGACTCATGAACGGGGAGACCCAGTACTTC.

The chain recombines TRBV7-9 with TRBJ2-7, with a weak D call TRBD2 (6 bases). CDR3 length: 13 residues. V lost 8 bases to trimming and J lost 2 bases, with 13 bases between them. Per the germline V gene, CDR1 is SEHNR and CDR2 is FQNEAQ (reference sequence). CDR3: CASGTFRTYEQYF. For the CDR3, the DNA is TGTGCCAGCGGGACTTTTCGGACCTACGAGCAGTACTTC.

About this clone: At one boundary the junction diverges from the germline segment, which might be a read error. DNA of the CDR3: TGTGCCAGCAGTTTATCCGGGAGAACGACCACGGACTTC. Translating it yields CASSLSGRTTTDF. The chain recombines TRBV28 with TRBJ2-7, with D maybe TRBD2 (6 bases). The CDR3 extends over 13 amino acids. Germline loops: CDR1 MDHEN, CDR2 SYDVKM.

This clone occurred once. V gene TRBV7-2 combines with J gene TRBJ2-1; possibly TRBD1 or TRBD2 for D (5 bases each). V was trimmed by 1 base and J by 12 bases, leaving 22 bases between them. There are 16 residues in the CDR3. Per the germline V gene, CDR1 is SGHTA and CDR2 is FQGNSA. The CDR3 sequence: CASSLVWRIGAARQFF. CDR3 bases: TGTGCCAGCAGCTTAGTCTGGCGAATCGGGGCGGCGAGGCAGTTCTTC.

The chain carries TRBV5-1 and TRBJ2-7, with 8 bases that match TRBD2. Germline V gene sequence: CDR1 SGHRS, CDR2 YFSETQ. V was pared by 2 bases and J by 7 bases, with 11 bases of the junction left unmatched. This CDR3 has 15 residues. The DNA for the CDR3 is TGCGCCAGCAGCTTACAGGAGCGGGAGCGGGGTGAGCAGTACTTC. Its protein is CASSLQERERGEQYF.

The rearrangement uses TRBV18 and TRBJ2-6; 11 bases align to TRBD2. The trim removed 3 bases at V and 0 bases at J, leaving 10 bases unmatched. Germline V gene data show CDR1 as KGHSH and CDR2 as LQKENI. The CDR3 runs 20 residues. CDR3 region: CASSPEILAGEDSGANVLTF. The DNA of the CDR3 is TGTGCCAGCTCACCCGAAATACTAGCGGGAGAAGACTCTGGGGCCAACGTCCTGACTTTC.

The V call is TRBV29-1, the J call TRBJ2-3, with 7 positions matching TRBD1. The CDR3 is 13 residues long. J gave up 2 bases and V 7 bases, and 6 bases lay outside the gene matches. Looked up from germline, CDR1 is SQVTM and CDR2 is ANQGSEA. The CDR3 bases are TGCAGCGAATTACAGGGGCTCACAGATACGCAGTATTTT. Translation: CSELQGLTDTQYF.

This clone was observed a few times. The J gene is TRBJ2-7, the V gene TRBV19, with D possibly being TRBD1 (6 bases). The ends were cut back, 4 bases at V and 6 bases at J, with 19 bases in the middle. CDR1 LNHDA and CDR2 SQIVND come from the germline V gene (reference sequence). CDR3 length equals 15 residues. In DNA form, the CDR3 reads TGTGCCAGTAGTACCGGGACACCCAGATTTGTCGAGCAGTACTTC. Translated, it gives CASSTGTPRFVEQYF.

In DNA form, the CDR3 reads TGTGCCAGTAGTATGGGGGCCAGGGGCTACTCTGGAAACACCATATATTTT. Encoded protein: CASSMGARGYSGNTIYF. The V call is TRBV19, the J call TRBJ1-3; the D gene is possibly TRBD1 (6 bases). Germline loops: CDR1 LNHDA, CDR2 SQIVND (reference sequence). This CDR3 has 17 residues. V was cut by 3 bases and J by 0 bases, with 15 bases left in between. Combining the CDR3 with reference TRBV19 and TRBJ1-3 gives the whole variable domain DGGITQSPKYLFRKEGQNVTLSCEQNLNHDAMYWYRQDPGQGLRLIYYSQIVNDFQKGDIAEGYSVSREKKESFPLTVTSAQKNPTAFYLCASSMGARGYSGNTIYFGEGSWLTVV.

The chain couples TRBV18 to TRBJ2-5; a weak D match, TRBD1 (6 bases). CDR1 and CDR2 (germline): KGHSH, LQKENI. The V gene lost 3 bases and the J gene lost 5 bases, with 13 bases spanning the gap. The CDR3 runs 14 residues. The CDR3 spells CASSPPGQRETQYF. The CDR3 DNA is TGTGCCAGCTCACCCCCGGGACAAAGGGAGACCCAGTACTTC.

The chain joins TRBV5-1 to TRBJ2-1; TRBD2 matches at 7 bases. V trimming: 1 base; J trimming: 2 bases; junction bases outside the gene matches: 3. Germline V gene lookup returns CDR1 SGHRS and CDR2 YFSETQ. The CDR3 contains 15 residues. The CDR3 nucleotides read TGCGCCAGCAGCTTGACGAGCGGGACCTACAATGAGCAGTTCTTC. It is translated as CASSLTSGTYNEQFF.

The V gene is TRBV15, the J gene TRBJ2-7; D uncertain. Germline CDR1 is LNHNV and CDR2 is YYDKDF (reference sequence). This CDR3 is built from 13 residues. V was trimmed by 9 bases and J by 4 bases, leaving 16 bases between them. The CDR3 DNA sequence: TGTGCCACTTCTTCGAACTACATTTACGAGCAGTACTTC. Translated, it gives CATSSNYIYEQYF.

V gene TRBV6-6 combines with J gene TRBJ2-7; maybe TRBD1 (6 bases). The CDR3 loop spans 13 amino acids. CDR1 and CDR2 from the germline V gene are MNHNY and SVGAGI (reference sequence). The V end lost 5 bases, the J end lost 7 bases, and 15 bases lay between the germline ends. The CDR3 is CASSPTGLGEQYF. The CDR3 DNA is TGTGCCAGCAGTCCGACAGGTTTGGGAGAGCAGTACTTC.

The gene calls are TRBV28 and TRBJ1-4; a weak D match, TRBD1 (5 bases). The CDR3 is 15 amino acids. Germline CDR1 is MDHEN and CDR2 is SYDVKM. V lost 6 bases, J lost 7 bases, and 18 bases lay in between. CDR3 amino acids: CASRSGGDGVEKLFF. The CDR3 nucleotides read TGTGCCAGCAGGTCCGGAGGGGATGGGGTTGAAAAACTGTTTTTT.

This clone was counted between two and nine times. J is TRBJ2-5 and V is TRBV6-2 or TRBV6-3; D possibly corresponds to TRBD2 (6 bases). From germline, CDR1 is MNHEY and CDR2 SVGEGT. The CDR3 has 12 residues. The V end was cut by 3 bases, the J end by 12 bases, with 14 bases between. CDR3 nucleotides: TGTGCCAGCAGTTATCCGACTAGTGATGAGTACTTC. It specifies CASSYPTSDEYF.

A word on this clone: One end of the junction is discordant with germline, which a read error may explain. This CDR3 is also generated by other DNA sequences in the sample. The chain employs TRBV2 and TRBJ2-7; D may match TRBD1 or TRBD2 (5 bases each). Germline assignment: CDR1 SNHLY and CDR2 FYNNEI. The CDR3 totals 13 residues. This CDR3 is CASSRDLSYEQYF. CDR3 DNA: TGCGCCAGCAGTAGGGACCTCTCCTACGAGCAGTACTTC.

This chain connects TRBV12-5 to TRBJ2-1, with D possibly being TRBD2 (5 bases). The CDR3 runs 14 residues. Germline V lookup: CDR1 LGHNT, CDR2 FRNRAP. Trimming cost V 6 bases and J 9 bases, with 18 bases left between them. The CDR3 reads CASGVTLGEGEQFF. The CDR3 DNA reads TGTGCTAGTGGGGTCACCCTGGGTGAGGGTGAGCAGTTCTTC.